This T cell receptor beta chain was captured by sequencing in a study of cytomegalovirus exposure and HLA in healthy donors. About the study: It was reported in a later analysis that the approximately 120 validation repertoires used the same platform as the roughly 700 first-cohort repertoires. General study findings and limits: For most TCR sequences rarity was the rule, although some public TCRs occurred in many donors. Cytomegalovirus association was listed for about 150 TCR beta chains.

Data came from immunoSEQ multiplex PCR; TCRdb stores just in-frame clones and leaves some out. The profile covers more than 55,000 clones, with around 89% appearing a single time and 0.95% to 1.5% taken by the ten largest. Separate from the approximately 670-subject first cohort was the approximately 120-subject validation cohort, to which the donors belonged. As regards this clone: Its target is not known.

The clonotype comes from a woman aged 18-29 years in good health and CMV-seronegative. Material: PBMCs.

The CDR3 DNA reads as TGTGCCAGCAGCTTTAATCAGGGGCGTAAGGCCGGGGAGCTGTTTTTT. Protein: CASSFNQGRKAGELFF. The V gene is TRBV5-4, the J gene TRBJ2-2; TRBD1 might be the D (6 bases). V lost 2 bases to trimming and J lost 6 bases, with 17 bases between them. The CDR3 sequence is 16 residues long. Germline V lookup: CDR1 SGHNT, CDR2 YYREEE (reference sequence).